This T cell receptor beta chain was identified during a study of CD8+CD57+ T cells in acquired aplastic anemia. The V gene's germline CDR1 is WNHNN and CDR2 SYGVQD (reference sequence). CDR3 length: 14 residues. V was pared by 4 bases and J by 3 bases, with 2 bases of the junction left unmatched. Comments on this clonotype: As yet, its antigen is unknown.

Findings of the study overall: Common to patients and controls were twenty-nine CD8+ CDR3 sequences.

Patients chosen for sequencing had CD8+CD57+ cells that had expanded, as shown by flow cytometry. It was genomic DNA that served as the template for profiling TCR beta VDJ and CDR3. Each CDR3 protein gets one entry after TCRdb re-called the reads with MiXCR. The sample contains 150,000 to 200,000 distinct CDR3 sequences, less than 50% of which appear only once. The receptor was derived from a human donor with aplastic anemia. This chain uses TRBV10-1 with TRBJ2-1; TRBD1 matches at 8 bases. Sequencing input: sorted CD4+, CD8+, or CD8+CD57+ T cells (not recorded which) from PBMCs. The CDR3 DNA is TGCGCCAGCAGTGGGACAGGGAGCTACAATGAGCAGTTCTTC. Encoded protein: CASSGTGSYNEQFF.